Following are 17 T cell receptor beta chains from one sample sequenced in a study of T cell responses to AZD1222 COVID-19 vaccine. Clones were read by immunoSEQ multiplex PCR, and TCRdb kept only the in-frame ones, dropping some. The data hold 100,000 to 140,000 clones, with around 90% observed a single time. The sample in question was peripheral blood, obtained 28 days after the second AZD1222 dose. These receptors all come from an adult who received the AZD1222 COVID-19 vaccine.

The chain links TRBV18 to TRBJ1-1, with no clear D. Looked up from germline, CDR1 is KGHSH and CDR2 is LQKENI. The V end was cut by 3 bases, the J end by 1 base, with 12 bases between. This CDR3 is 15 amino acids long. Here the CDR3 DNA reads TGTGCCAGCTCACCCCAGCAACGCTCGAACACTGAAGCTTTCTTT. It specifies CASSPQQRSNTEAFF.

CDR3 sequence (DNA): TGTGCCACCAGCAGGCAAACTATTAGCAATCAGCCCCAGCATTTT. Protein: CATSRQTISNQPQHF. The rearrangement joins TRBV15 to TRBJ1-5; D uncertain. V lost 3 bases, J lost 0 bases, and 9 bases lay in between. The CDR3 has 15 amino acids. The germline V gene encodes CDR1 LNHNV and CDR2 YYDKDF (reference sequence).

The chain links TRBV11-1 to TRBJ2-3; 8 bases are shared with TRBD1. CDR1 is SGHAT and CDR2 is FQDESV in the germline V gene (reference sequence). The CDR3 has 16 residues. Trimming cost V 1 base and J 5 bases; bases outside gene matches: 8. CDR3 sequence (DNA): TGTGCCAGCAGCTTAGATTCCAGGGGGCGTGGAGATACGCAGTATTTT. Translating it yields CASSLDSRGRGDTQYF.

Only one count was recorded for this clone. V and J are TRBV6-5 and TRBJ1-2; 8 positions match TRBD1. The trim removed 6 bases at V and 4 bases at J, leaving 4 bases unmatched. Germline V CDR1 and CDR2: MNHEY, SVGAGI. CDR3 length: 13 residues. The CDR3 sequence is CASRPGQGYGYTF. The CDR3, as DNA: TGTGCCAGCAGACCTGGACAGGGCTATGGCTACACCTTC.

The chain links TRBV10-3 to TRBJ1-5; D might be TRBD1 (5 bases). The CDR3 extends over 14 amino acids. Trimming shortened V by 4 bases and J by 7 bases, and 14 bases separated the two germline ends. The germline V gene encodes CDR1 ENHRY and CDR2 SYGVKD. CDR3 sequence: CAISGGARGQPQHF. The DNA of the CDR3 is TGTGCCATCAGTGGAGGGGCTCGGGGACAGCCCCAGCATTTT.

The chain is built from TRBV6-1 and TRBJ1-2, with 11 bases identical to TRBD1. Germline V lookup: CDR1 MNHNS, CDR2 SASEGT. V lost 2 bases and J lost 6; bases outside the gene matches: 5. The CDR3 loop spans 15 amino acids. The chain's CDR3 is CASSELGTGGDGYTF. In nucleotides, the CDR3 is TGTGCCAGCAGTGAATTAGGGACAGGGGGAGATGGCTACACCTTC.

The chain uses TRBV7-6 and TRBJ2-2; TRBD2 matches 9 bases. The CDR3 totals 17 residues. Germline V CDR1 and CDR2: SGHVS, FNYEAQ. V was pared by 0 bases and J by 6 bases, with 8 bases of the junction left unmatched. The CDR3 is CASSLAAASGTPGELFF. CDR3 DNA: TGTGCCAGCAGCTTAGCAGCGGCTAGCGGGACCCCCGGGGAGCTGTTTTTT.

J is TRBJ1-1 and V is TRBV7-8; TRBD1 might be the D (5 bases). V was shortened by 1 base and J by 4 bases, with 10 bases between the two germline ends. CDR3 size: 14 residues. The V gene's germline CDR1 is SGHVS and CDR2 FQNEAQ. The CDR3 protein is CASSLDRFSTEAFF. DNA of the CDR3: TGTGCCAGCAGCTTAGACAGGTTTAGCACTGAAGCTTTCTTT.

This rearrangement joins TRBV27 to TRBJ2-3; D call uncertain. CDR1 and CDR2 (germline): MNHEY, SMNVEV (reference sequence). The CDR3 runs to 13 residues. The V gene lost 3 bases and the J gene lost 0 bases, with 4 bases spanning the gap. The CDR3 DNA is TGTGCCAGCAGTTTTCACAGCACAGATACGCAGTATTTT. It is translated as CASSFHSTDTQYF.

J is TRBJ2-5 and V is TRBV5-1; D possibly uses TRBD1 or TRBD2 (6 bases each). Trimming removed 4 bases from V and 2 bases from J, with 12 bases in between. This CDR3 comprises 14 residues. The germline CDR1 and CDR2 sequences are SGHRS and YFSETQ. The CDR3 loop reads CASSPPGAQETQYF. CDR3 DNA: TGCGCCAGCAGCCCGCCGGGGGCTCAAGAGACCCAGTACTTC.

This chain's CDR3 is CASSNRGYRENTEAFF. In DNA form, the CDR3 reads TGTGCCAGTAGTAATAGGGGGTATCGGGAGAACACTGAAGCTTTCTTT. The rearrangement links TRBV19 to TRBJ1-1; possibly TRBD1 for D (6 bases). CDR3 size: 16 residues. Germline CDR1 is LNHDA and CDR2 is SQIVND (reference sequence). Trimming pared 4 bases from V and 1 base from J, leaving 16 bases between.

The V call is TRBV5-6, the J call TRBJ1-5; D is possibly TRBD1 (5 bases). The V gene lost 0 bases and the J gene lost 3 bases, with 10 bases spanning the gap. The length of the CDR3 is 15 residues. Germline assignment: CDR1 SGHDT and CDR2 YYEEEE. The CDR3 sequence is CASSLAGGANQPQHF. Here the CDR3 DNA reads TGTGCCAGCAGCTTGGCGGGGGGAGCCAATCAGCCCCAGCATTTT. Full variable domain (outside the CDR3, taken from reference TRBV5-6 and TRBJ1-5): DAGVTQSPTHLIKTRGQQVTLRCSPKSGHDTVSWYQQALGQGPQFIFQYYEEEERQRGNFPDRFSGHQFPNYSSELNVNALLLGDSALYLCASSLAGGANQPQHFGDGTRLSIL.

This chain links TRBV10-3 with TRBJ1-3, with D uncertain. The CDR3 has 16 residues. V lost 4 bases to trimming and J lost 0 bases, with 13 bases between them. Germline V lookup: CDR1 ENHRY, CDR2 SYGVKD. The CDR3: CAISGVGGRSGNTIYF. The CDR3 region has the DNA TGTGCCATCAGTGGTGTCGGCGGCCGCTCTGGAAACACCATATATTTT.

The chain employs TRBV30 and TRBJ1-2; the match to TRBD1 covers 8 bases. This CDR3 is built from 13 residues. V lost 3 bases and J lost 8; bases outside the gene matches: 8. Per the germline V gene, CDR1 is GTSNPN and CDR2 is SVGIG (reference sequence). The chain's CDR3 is CAWRPQGGAGYTF. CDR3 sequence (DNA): TGTGCCTGGAGGCCACAGGGGGGGGCGGGCTACACCTTC.

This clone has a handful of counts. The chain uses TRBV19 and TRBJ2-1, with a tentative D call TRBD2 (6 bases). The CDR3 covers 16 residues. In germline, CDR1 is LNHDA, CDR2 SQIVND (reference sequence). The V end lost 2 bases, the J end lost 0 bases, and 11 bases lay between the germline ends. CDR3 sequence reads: CASSIRRGNSYNEQFF. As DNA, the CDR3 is TGTGCCAGTAGTATACGGAGGGGTAACTCCTACAATGAGCAGTTCTTC.

CDR3: CASSPDRGLNSPLHF. CDR3 nucleotides: TGTGCCAGCAGCCCGGACAGGGGGCTTAATTCACCCCTCCACTTT. The rearrangement joins TRBV2 to TRBJ1-6, with 11 bases fitting TRBD1. J gave up 6 bases and V 6 bases, and 4 bases lay outside the gene matches. CDR3 length: 15 residues. The V gene's germline CDR1 is SNHLY and CDR2 FYNNEI.

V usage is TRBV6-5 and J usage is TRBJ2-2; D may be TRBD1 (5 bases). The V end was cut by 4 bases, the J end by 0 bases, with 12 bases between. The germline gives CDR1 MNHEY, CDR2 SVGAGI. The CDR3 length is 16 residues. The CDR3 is CASSSRTFSNTGELFF. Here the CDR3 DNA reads TGTGCCAGCAGTTCCCGGACATTCTCGAACACCGGGGAGCTGTTTTTT.